The 25 T cell receptor beta chains reported below all come from one sample, sequenced in a study of cytomegalovirus exposure and HLA in healthy donors. 60 Vbeta and 13 Jbeta primers were used in PCR. The protocol was immunoSEQ multiplex PCR, while the TCRdb copy is restricted to in-frame clones and leaves out a portion. Of 150,000 to 180,000 clones listed, roughly 77% are singletons. Input material: PBMCs. The receptors derive from a young man in good health and CMV-seropositive.

Concerning this clone itself: At one end, the junction sequence differs from germline, possibly due to a read error. The chain recombines TRBV9 with TRBJ2-3, with 7 bases identical to TRBD2. Germline V gives CDR1 SGDLS, CDR2 YYNGEE. CDR3 size: 11 residues. CDR3 amino acids: CASSDPGLLDF. Here the CDR3 DNA reads TGTGCCAGCAGCGACCCGGGACTATTAGATTTT. Together with reference TRBV9 and TRBJ2-3, the CDR3 gives the full variable domain: DSGVTQTPKHLITATGQRVTLRCSPRSGDLSVYWYQQSLDQGLQFLIQYYNGEERAKGNILERFSAQQFPDLHSELNLSSLELGDSALYFCASSDPGLLDFGPGTRLTVL.

This chain uses TRBV18 with TRBJ2-3, with D possibly matching TRBD2 (6 bases). Germline CDR1 KGHSH, CDR2 LQKENI. The CDR3 is 19 residues long. The V end was cut by 3 bases, the J end by 6 bases, with 28 bases between. CDR3 sequence: CASSPVPPGAGAAGDTQYF. CDR3 sequence (DNA): TGTGCCAGCTCACCCGTTCCACCCGGGGCCGGGGCGGCGGGGGATACGCAGTATTTT.

The V and J genes are TRBV7-9 and TRBJ1-6; 7 bases map to TRBD1. Germline V lookup: CDR1 SEHNR, CDR2 FQNEAQ (reference sequence). The trim removed 6 bases at V and 5 bases at J, leaving 7 bases unmatched. This CDR3 has 15 amino acids. The CDR3 loop is CASSRGGTDNSPLHF. CDR3 in DNA: TGTGCCAGCAGTCGGGGGGGGACAGATAATTCACCCCTCCACTTT.

This clone was seen more than once but under ten times. The V gene is TRBV7-9, the J gene TRBJ2-3; 8 positions agree with TRBD2. Trimming at V came to 2 bases and at J to 2 bases, leaving 3 bases not matched to a gene. The CDR3 extends over 15 amino acids. Germline assignment: CDR1 SEHNR and CDR2 FQNEAQ (reference sequence). The CDR3 protein is CASSLSGGYTDTQYF. In DNA, the CDR3 is TGTGCCAGCAGCTTAAGCGGGGGATACACAGATACGCAGTATTTT.

The V call is TRBV5-4, the J call TRBJ2-5; TRBD2 might be the D (6 bases). The CDR3 contains 14 residues. Trimming took 4 bases from V and 5 from J, leaving 15 bases between them. Germline V gives CDR1 SGHNT, CDR2 YYREEE (reference sequence). Here the CDR3 reads CASSLPGTRETQYF. The CDR3, as DNA: TGTGCCAGCAGCCTGCCCGGGACTCGGGAGACCCAGTACTTC.

As concerns this clone: This sample includes further DNA sequences coding for the same CDR3. The rearrangement joins TRBV30 to TRBJ2-3; no firm D call. Trimming left V 5 bases short and J 0 bases short, with 9 bases between. From germline, CDR1 is GTSNPN and CDR2 SVGIG (reference sequence). This CDR3 comprises 13 residues. The chain's CDR3 is CAWVAASTDTQYF. The DNA of the CDR3 is TGTGCCTGGGTCGCGGCTAGCACAGATACGCAGTATTTT.

This clone was observed a handful of times. This chain connects TRBV5-4 to TRBJ1-1; D remains unclear. V lost 2 bases, J lost 1 base, and 6 bases lay in between. Germline V gene lookup returns CDR1 SGHNT and CDR2 YYREEE (reference sequence). CDR3 length equals 13 residues. The CDR3, as DNA: TGTGCCAGCAGCTTTACTCGGAACACTGAAGCTTTCTTT. It yields the protein CASSFTRNTEAFF.

The rearrangement uses TRBV11-2 and TRBJ1-1; 7 bases match TRBD1. In germline, CDR1 is SGHAT, CDR2 FQNNGV. This CDR3 region has 14 residues. With 3 bases clipped from V and 6 bases from J, the junction kept 7 bases outside the gene matches. The DNA of the CDR3 is TGTGCCAGCAGCTTTCCACGCCAGGGGGCTGAAGCTTTCTTT. This gives the protein CASSFPRQGAEAFF.

The table lists this clone with many counts. Other DNA sequences in this specimen translate into the identical CDR3. This chain connects TRBV4-2 to TRBJ1-2; D might be TRBD1 (5 bases). Per germline, CDR1 LGHNA and CDR2 YNFKEQ. The CDR3 spans 15 residues. Trimming left V 0 bases short and J 4 bases short, with 12 bases between. The CDR3 spells CASSQDLEGVYGYTF. The DNA for the CDR3 is TGTGCCAGCAGCCAAGATCTAGAAGGGGTCTATGGCTACACCTTC.

This clone was recorded only once. The V gene is TRBV5-6, the J gene TRBJ1-5, with 7 positions matching TRBD1. The trim removed 1 base at V and 4 bases at J, leaving 11 bases unmatched. CDR1 is SGHDT and CDR2 is YYEEEE in the germline V gene. This CDR3 has 17 amino acids. The CDR3 bases are TGTGCCAGCAGCTTGTTCCAGGGGGAAATAGGGAATCAGCCCCAGCATTTT. Translation: CASSLFQGEIGNQPQHF.

V and J are TRBV27 and TRBJ1-3; 7 nucleotides align to TRBD1. The CDR3 is made up of 14 amino acids. Losses at the gene ends were 7 bases for V and 4 bases for J; bases not matched to a gene: 7. Germline V gene data show CDR1 as MNHEY and CDR2 as SMNVEV (reference sequence). The CDR3 bases are TGTGCCAGCAAGCCCAGGGGGGAGGGAAACACCATATATTTT. This translates into CASKPRGEGNTIYF.

The chain links TRBV2 to TRBJ2-3; TRBD2 might be the D (6 bases). In germline, CDR1 is SNHLY, CDR2 FYNNEI. The CDR3 has 17 amino acids. Deletions cut 2 bases from V and 1 base from J, with 16 bases between. CDR3 region: CASSESRLALGTDTQYF. CDR3 nucleotide sequence: TGTGCCAGCAGTGAAAGCAGGCTAGCGCTAGGCACAGATACGCAGTATTTT. Full variable domain (remainder filled in from reference TRBV2 and TRBJ2-3): EPEVTQTPSHQVTQMGQEVILRCVPISNHLYFYWYRQILGQKVEFLVSFYNNEISEKSEIFDDQFSVERPDGSNFTLKIRSTKLEDSAMYFCASSESRLALGTDTQYFGPGTRLTVL.

This clone turned up a few times. This same CDR3 is encoded by further DNA sequences in the sample. This chain connects TRBV7-8 to TRBJ1-3, with 7 bases matching TRBD1. CDR1 is SGHVS, CDR2 FQNEAQ, per germline. The V segment lost 0 bases and the J segment 2 bases; nucleotides outside the gene matches: 1. This CDR3 comprises 15 residues. The CDR3, as DNA: TGTGCCAGCAGCTTAGCCGGACAGGCTGGAAACACCATATATTTT. It yields the protein CASSLAGQAGNTIYF.

The chain is built from TRBV30 and TRBJ2-2; TRBD2 matches at 7 bases. The germline CDR1 and CDR2 sequences are GTSNPN and SVGIG (reference sequence). The V gene end was trimmed by 2 bases and the J gene end by 7 bases; junction bases not matched to a gene: 13. This CDR3 comprises 16 residues. The CDR3 DNA reads as TGTGCCTGGAGTCCTCTGGGAGGGCCCATCTACGGGGAGCTGTTTTTT. The encoded protein is CAWSPLGGPIYGELFF.

This chain uses TRBV18 with TRBJ1-2; D uncertain. There are 13 residues in the CDR3. Germline-derived CDR1 and CDR2 are KGHSH and LQKENI. V was cut by 3 bases and J by 8 bases, with 13 bases left in between. As DNA, the CDR3 is TGTGCCAGCTCACCGCGACCCCGGGAGGGCTACACCTTC. Its protein is CASSPRPREGYTF.

V usage is TRBV19 and J usage is TRBJ2-7; 11 nucleotides line up with TRBD2. This CDR3 contains 15 residues. V lost 6 bases and J lost 0; bases outside the gene matches: 4. Germline loops: CDR1 LNHDA, CDR2 SQIVND (reference sequence). CDR3 sequence reads: CASSSGTSGSYEQYF. The CDR3 DNA reads as TGTGCCAGTAGCTCCGGGACTAGCGGCTCCTACGAGCAGTACTTC.

The rearrangement uses TRBV30 and TRBJ1-2, with TRBD1 identical over 9 bases. CDR1 is GTSNPN, CDR2 SVGIG, per germline (reference sequence). Germline trimming cut 1 base from V and 2 bases from J; bases unmatched to any gene: 5. CDR3 length: 15 residues. The CDR3 DNA reads TGTGCCTGGAGTGGGGACAGGGAAAGGAACTATGGCTACACCTTC. Amino acids: CAWSGDRERNYGYTF.

The chain recombines TRBV6-1 with TRBJ2-2, with D hard to call. Germline V gene sequence: CDR1 MNHNS, CDR2 SASEGT. V was shortened by 2 bases and J by 6 bases, with 10 bases between the two germline ends. This CDR3 is 14 amino acids long. CDR3 in DNA: TGTGCCAGCAGTGAAATTGAACAAGCCGGGGAGCTGTTTTTT. Translation gives CASSEIEQAGELFF.

The chain recombines TRBV6-4 with TRBJ1-1; 7 bases are a match to TRBD1. With 8 bases clipped from V and 4 bases from J, the junction kept 7 bases outside the gene matches. This CDR3 region has 13 residues. Germline CDR1 reads MRHNA; CDR2 reads SNTAGT. The CDR3 DNA reads as TGTGCCAGCGCCGAGCAGGGGGGCACTGAAGCTTTCTTT. This codes for CASAEQGGTEAFF.

The rearrangement links TRBV18 to TRBJ2-7; D not resolved. V gave up 1 base and J gave up 0 bases, with 10 bases separating them. CDR3 length: 15 amino acids. CDR1 is KGHSH and CDR2 is LQKENI in the germline V gene. The CDR3 bases are TGTGCCAGCTCACCACGCCAAGATAGCTCCTACGAGCAGTACTTC. Translated, it gives CASSPRQDSSYEQYF.

The CDR3: CASSLGGDIHEQYF. Written as DNA, the CDR3 is TGTGCCAGCAGCCTCGGGGGGGACATCCACGAGCAGTACTTC. The chain recombines TRBV9 with TRBJ2-7, with 8 bases lining up with TRBD2. This CDR3 is 14 amino acids long. J was trimmed by 5 bases and V by 4 bases; bases with no gene match: 8. CDR1 is SGDLS and CDR2 is YYNGEE in the germline V gene.

For the CDR3, the DNA is TGTGCCGCCAGGACAGGGAACGAGCAGTACTTC. Encoded protein: CAARTGNEQYF. This chain joins TRBV10-3 and TRBJ2-7; 8 nucleotides agree with TRBD1. V lost 11 bases and J lost 5; bases outside the gene matches: 5. Per germline, CDR1 ENHRY and CDR2 SYGVKD. The CDR3 sequence is 11 residues long.

This clone was seen more than once but under ten times. The V and J genes are TRBV28 and TRBJ1-1; TRBD1 might be the D (5 bases). Germline V CDR1 and CDR2: MDHEN, SYDVKM. The CDR3 length is 12 residues. V shed 2 bases and J shed 11 bases, with 12 bases lying between them. CDR3 protein: CASSLGGARAFF. The CDR3 DNA follows: TGTGCCAGCAGTTTAGGAGGGGCGCGGGCTTTCTTT.

V gene TRBV6-5 combines with J gene TRBJ2-5, with 7 bases that match TRBD1. Per the germline V gene, CDR1 is MNHEY and CDR2 is SVGAGI. This CDR3 comprises 14 residues. Trimming took 2 bases from V and 2 from J; bases not matched to a gene: 2. The CDR3 loop reads CASSYGTEQETQYF. CDR3 coding DNA: TGTGCCAGCAGTTACGGGACAGAGCAAGAGACCCAGTACTTC.

The rearrangement joins TRBV18 to TRBJ1-5; D gene unclear. CDR1 and CDR2 from the germline V gene are KGHSH and LQKENI. The germline V and J ends were trimmed by 2 bases and 0 bases, with 8 bases remaining between them. This CDR3 has 15 residues. CDR3 bases: TGTGCCAGCTCACCAGGCAGTTATAGCAATCAGCCCCAGCATTTT. Its translation is CASSPGSYSNQPQHF. Drawing the rest from reference TRBV18 and TRBJ1-5, the complete variable domain is NAGVMQNPRHLVRRRGQEARLRCSPMKGHSHVYWYRQLPEEGLKFMVYLQKENIIDESGMPKERFSAEFPKEGPSILRIQQVVRGDSAAYFCASSPGSYSNQPQHFGDGTRLSIL.